The 9 T cell receptor beta chains below come from one sample, sequenced in a study of blood T cell repertoires in COVID-19. The assay was immunoSEQ multiplex PCR, and TCRdb's table has in-frame clones only and misses some. The sample lists 150,000 to 180,000 clones; around 84% were seen once. Sequenced input: peripheral blood. These receptors came from a woman between 45 and 65 years old with acute or convalescent COVID-19.

The chain links TRBV19 to TRBJ1-5, with TRBD1 matching over 7 bases. The CDR3 has 17 amino acids. The germline V gene has CDR1 LNHDA and CDR2 SQIVND (reference sequence). Trimming took 7 bases from V and 2 from J; bases not matched to a gene: 14. The CDR3 DNA follows: TGTGCCAGTAATCAAGGGACAGTCCCTGGGGGCAATCAGCCCCAGCATTTT. It codes for CASNQGTVPGGNQPQHF.

The rearrangement joins TRBV19 to TRBJ1-1, with D unresolved. The CDR3 runs to 15 residues. The germline V and J ends were trimmed by 3 bases and 0 bases, with 11 bases remaining between them. CDR1 and CDR2 from the germline V gene are LNHDA and SQIVND (reference sequence). For the CDR3, the DNA is TGTGCCAGTAGTATGTCCGGGGTAGTGAACACTGAAGCTTTCTTT. Residues: CASSMSGVVNTEAFF.

The gene calls are TRBV5-1 and TRBJ2-5; the D is unclear. Trimming cost V 3 bases and J 1 base, with 13 bases left between them. The length of the CDR3 is 15 residues. In germline, CDR1 is SGHRS, CDR2 YFSETQ. CDR3 nucleotide sequence: TGCGCCAGCAGCTGGTCGTCGCGGCCCCAAGAGACCCAGTACTTC. Protein product: CASSWSSRPQETQYF.

This chain connects TRBV3-1 (or the pseudogene TRBV3-2) to TRBJ2-1; maybe TRBD1 (5 bases). The CDR3 spans 20 residues. V was trimmed by 4 bases and J by 8 bases, leaving 33 bases between them. Per germline, CDR1 LGHDT and CDR2 YNNKEL (reference sequence). The CDR3 region has the DNA TGTGCCAGCAGCCTATCGGCCCCGTACCCAGAATACAGGCCGAGCGATGAGCAGTTCTTC. Its translation: CASSLSAPYPEYRPSDEQFF.

V usage is TRBV19 and J usage is TRBJ2-1; D may be TRBD2 (5 bases). The germline CDR1 and CDR2 sequences are LNHDA and SQIVND (reference sequence). The CDR3 totals 16 residues. V was cut by 1 base and J by 10 bases, with 20 bases left in between. The CDR3 DNA follows: TGTGCCAGTAGTATAGCCGGTCCGGGAAGACAATGGGAGCAGTTCTTC. Translated, it gives CASSIAGPGRQWEQFF. The full variable domain, in which reference TRBV19 and TRBJ2-1 provide the parts outside the CDR3, is DGGITQSPKYLFRKEGQNVTLSCEQNLNHDAMYWYRQDPGQGLRLIYYSQIVNDFQKGDIAEGYSVSREKKESFPLTVTSAQKNPTAFYLCASSIAGPGRQWEQFFGPGTRLTVL.

V and J are TRBV28 and TRBJ1-1; unclear D gene. V dropped 10 bases and J dropped 0 bases, with 18 bases sitting between them. This CDR3 is built from 15 residues. CDR1 is MDHEN and CDR2 is SYDVKM in the germline V gene. CDR3 residues: CAIVGGDYMNTEAFF. Written as DNA, the CDR3 is TGTGCCATAGTAGGTGGCGACTACATGAACACTGAAGCTTTCTTT.

The genes are TRBV19 and TRBJ2-1, with TRBD2 identical over 8 bases. Germline-derived CDR1 and CDR2 are LNHDA and SQIVND (reference sequence). The CDR3 spans 14 residues. Trimming at V came to 6 bases and at J to 6 bases, leaving 7 bases not matched to a gene. CDR3 protein: CASRVGLASNEQFF. The CDR3, as DNA: TGTGCCAGTAGAGTAGGACTAGCTAGCAATGAGCAGTTCTTC.

The chain recombines TRBV28 with TRBJ2-7; unclear D gene. V was shortened by 3 bases and J by 3 bases, with 6 bases between the two germline ends. Germline loops: CDR1 MDHEN, CDR2 SYDVKM. This CDR3 comprises 12 residues. CDR3: CASSFQNYEQYF. CDR3 coding DNA: TGTGCCAGCAGTTTTCAGAACTACGAGCAGTACTTC.

The rearrangement uses TRBV5-1 and TRBJ2-5, with 10 positions matching TRBD2. The germline V gene encodes CDR1 SGHRS and CDR2 YFSETQ. V shed 0 bases, J shed 5 bases, and the junction held 7 bases outside the gene matches. The CDR3 is made up of 16 amino acids. The CDR3 DNA follows: TGCGCCAGCAGCTTGGATGTAGCGGGGGGCCTGGAGACCCAGTACTTC. It codes for CASSLDVAGGLETQYF.